These 27 T cell receptor beta chains were all obtained from the same sample, sequenced in a study of resident and recirculating memory T cells in vitiligo. Sequencing was performed with immunoSEQ multiplex PCR; in TCRdb, only in-frame clones are kept and a portion is missing. Counted here are some 70,000 clones, 90% to 95% occurring once; the ten biggest clones make up over 4.5%. Sequenced material: blood. These receptor sequences come from a male donor with vitiligo.

The V and J genes are TRBV4-3 and TRBJ2-7, with 11 bases aligning to TRBD2. The CDR3 is 18 amino acids. Losses at the gene ends were 2 bases for V and 1 base for J; bases not matched to a gene: 10. Germline V gene lookup returns CDR1 LGHNA and CDR2 YSLEER. CDR3 DNA: TGCGCCAGCAGCCAATCCCCGGGACTAGCGGCACTTTCCTACGAGCAGTACTTC. It encodes CASSQSPGLAALSYEQYF.

The sample holds one count of this clone. The chain has TRBV14 and TRBJ2-2, with TRBD1 as a possible D gene (5 bases). The V gene's germline CDR1 is SGHDN and CDR2 FVKESK. This CDR3 has 16 residues. Deletions cut 3 bases from V and 2 bases from J, with 13 bases between. The CDR3 DNA follows: TGTGCCAGCAGCCACCACAGGAGATCTAACACCGGGGAGCTGTTTTTT. Protein product: CASSHHRRSNTGELFF.

The chain has TRBV25-1 and TRBJ1-4; 9 positions agree with TRBD1. CDR3 length: 13 amino acids. CDR1 is MGHDK, CDR2 SYGVNS, per germline. With V trimmed by 6 bases and J by 8 bases, 4 bases remained unmatched. The CDR3 DNA is TGTGCCAGCAGCGGGACAGGGTTAGAAAAACTGTTTTTT. It translates to CASSGTGLEKLFF.

This chain links TRBV7-2 with TRBJ2-1, with D hard to call. Germline V gene lookup returns CDR1 SGHTA and CDR2 FQGNSA. Between the trimmed V and J ends, which lost 2 bases and 9 bases, there was a span of 14 bases. The CDR3 consists of 14 residues. The chain's CDR3 is CASSLILVRGEQFF. DNA for the CDR3: TGTGCCAGCAGCTTAATATTAGTTCGTGGTGAGCAGTTCTTC. The full variable domain, in which reference TRBV7-2 and TRBJ2-1 provide the parts outside the CDR3, is GAGVSQSPSNKVTEKGKDVELRCDPISGHTALYWYRQSLGQGLEFLIYFQGNSAPDKSGLPSDRFSAERTGGSVSTLTIQRTQQEDSAVYLCASSLILVRGEQFFGPGTRLTVL.

This chain connects TRBV7-2 to TRBJ2-5; D perhaps matches TRBD2 (5 bases). This CDR3 is built from 13 residues. V was shortened by 4 bases and J by 1 base, with 7 bases between the two germline ends. Germline-derived CDR1 and CDR2 are SGHTA and FQGNSA. CDR3 coding DNA: TGTGCCAGCAGCTCCGGGATCCAAGAGACCCAGTACTTC. Translation: CASSSGIQETQYF.

The chain carries TRBV10-3 and TRBJ1-3; possibly TRBD1 for D (5 bases). The CDR3 covers 16 residues. Germline V gene lookup returns CDR1 ENHRY and CDR2 SYGVKD. V was clipped by 0 bases and J by 2 bases, with 11 bases between them. This CDR3 reads CAISESGGVAGNTIYF. The CDR3 bases are TGTGCCATCAGTGAGTCCGGGGGGGTAGCTGGAAACACCATATATTTT.

In its sample, this clone was seen once. The CDR3 protein is CASSPQFHRDMVNGKLFF. The CDR3 region has the DNA TGTGCCAGCAGTCCACAGTTTCACCGGGACATGGTGAACGGAAAACTGTTTTTT. The rearrangement uses TRBV28 and TRBJ1-4; weak D call: TRBD1 (6 bases). CDR3 length equals 18 residues. Trimming took off 5 bases at V and 10 bases at J, with 29 bases between the two ends. Germline V gene data show CDR1 as MDHEN and CDR2 as SYDVKM.

The rearrangement joins TRBV6-5 to TRBJ2-3, with 8 positions matching TRBD2. Looked up from germline, CDR1 is MNHEY and CDR2 is SVGAGI. The V and J ends lost 4 bases and 2 bases, in that order; junction bases with no gene match: 5. CDR3 length: 15 amino acids. The CDR3 here is CASSLQRGSTDTQYF. In DNA form, the CDR3 reads TGTGCCAGCAGTTTGCAGCGGGGGTCCACAGATACGCAGTATTTT.

The CDR3 bases are TGTGCCAGCAGCCCCGACAGTCACACCGGGGAGCTGTTTTTT. Encoded protein: CASSPDSHTGELFF. This chain connects TRBV4-2 to TRBJ2-2; D perhaps matches TRBD1 (5 bases). Germline V CDR1 and CDR2: LGHNA, YNFKEQ. V dropped 4 bases and J dropped 3 bases, with 9 bases sitting between them. This CDR3 has 14 residues.

The V and J genes are TRBV5-4 and TRBJ2-1; 10 bases fit TRBD1. The V and J ends lost 9 bases and 2 bases, in that order; junction bases with no gene match: 5. CDR1 is SGHNT, CDR2 YYREEE, per germline (reference sequence). This CDR3 comprises 14 residues. CDR3 in DNA: TGTGCCACCGCCGGGACAGGGGCCTACAATGAGCAGTTCTTC. Translation: CATAGTGAYNEQFF.

The V and J genes are TRBV5-1 and TRBJ1-1; maybe TRBD1 (5 bases). The CDR3 is 19 residues long. CDR1 SGHRS and CDR2 YFSETQ come from the germline V gene. Trimming removed 0 bases from V and 0 bases from J, with 21 bases in between. Here the CDR3 DNA reads TGCGCCAGCAGCTTGGCAAATCGGGGCAGGGAGGGCATGAACACTGAAGCTTTCTTT. Protein sequence: CASSLANRGREGMNTEAFF.

The V gene is TRBV9, the J gene TRBJ2-7, with unresolved D. The CDR3 has 13 amino acids. Trimming took 2 bases from V and 3 from J, leaving 9 bases between them. Germline CDR1 and CDR2: SGDLS and YYNGEE. The DNA of the CDR3 is TGTGCCAGCAGCGTTAGTCATAGCTACGAGCAGTACTTC. Amino acid sequence: CASSVSHSYEQYF.

The chain is built from TRBV6-6 and TRBJ1-2; D is uncertain. This CDR3 has 12 residues. Trimming took off 7 bases at V and 4 bases at J, with 10 bases between the two ends. The germline V gene has CDR1 MNHNY and CDR2 SVGAGI (reference sequence). CDR3 sequence reads: CASTPGGYGYTF. The DNA of the CDR3 is TGTGCCAGCACCCCTGGAGGCTATGGCTACACCTTC.

J is TRBJ2-7 and V is TRBV12-5; 11 bases align to TRBD1. Germline values: CDR1 LGHNT, CDR2 FRNRAP. Trimming at V came to 1 base and at J to 4 bases, leaving 6 bases not matched to a gene. CDR3 length equals 16 residues. This chain's CDR3 is CASGLATGTGGYEQYF. The CDR3 DNA is TGTGCTAGTGGTTTGGCGACCGGGACAGGGGGATACGAGCAGTACTTC.

This chain uses TRBV18 with TRBJ1-2; D is perhaps TRBD1 (6 bases). CDR1 and CDR2 (germline): KGHSH, LQKENI. The CDR3 has 14 residues. Trimming took off 2 bases at V and 6 bases at J, with 13 bases between the two ends. For the CDR3, the DNA is TGTGCCAGCTCACCAACAGGGATGATCGATGGCTACACCTTC. Its translation is CASSPTGMIDGYTF.

The chain employs TRBV5-6 and TRBJ1-1; 9 positions match TRBD1. After removal of 0 bases from V and 1 base from J, the junction contained 10 bases not matched to a gene. This CDR3 has 18 amino acids. Germline-derived CDR1 and CDR2 are SGHDT and YYEEEE. The CDR3 DNA sequence: TGTGCCAGCAGCTTGGTCGGGACAGGGTATGGGAAGAACACTGAAGCTTTCTTT. It codes for CASSLVGTGYGKNTEAFF.

The genes are TRBV28 and TRBJ1-4; D call uncertain. Germline V gene data show CDR1 as MDHEN and CDR2 as SYDVKM. Trimming removed 4 bases at V and 8 bases at J, with 8 bases between. The CDR3 is 12 amino acids. The CDR3: CASSYPGEKLFF. CDR3 DNA: TGTGCCAGCAGTTACCCCGGGGAAAAACTGTTTTTT.

V gene TRBV14 combines with J gene TRBJ1-2, with TRBD1 matching 9 bases. Germline assignment: CDR1 SGHDN and CDR2 FVKESK. Trimming cost V 4 bases and J 12 bases; bases outside gene matches: 9. This CDR3 region has 13 residues. The CDR3 nucleotides read TGTGCCAGCAGCCCCACAGGGGGCGTCAGGAACACCTTC. Encoded protein: CASSPTGGVRNTF. Using reference TRBV14 and TRBJ1-2 for the parts outside the CDR3, the full variable domain is EAGVTQFPSHSVIEKGQTVTLRCDPISGHDNLYWYRRVMGKEIKFLLHFVKESKQDESGMPNNRFLAERTGGTYSTLKVQPAELEDSGVYFCASSPTGGVRNTFGSGTRLTVV.

This chain links TRBV6-1 with TRBJ1-2; D uncertain. CDR3 size: 13 residues. With 7 bases removed from V and 0 bases from J, the gap between germline ends came to 9 bases. CDR1 is MNHNS, CDR2 SASEGT, per germline. CDR3 residues: CASNAETNYGYTF. Here the CDR3 DNA reads TGTGCCAGCAACGCAGAAACTAACTATGGCTACACCTTC.

Worth noting for this clone: One junction end disagrees with the germline gene, perhaps due to a read error. The chain employs TRBV7-9 and TRBJ2-4; no clear D. CDR1 and CDR2 from the germline V gene are SEHNR and FQNEAQ (reference sequence). This CDR3 is 8 amino acids long. CDR3 nucleotides: TGTGCCAGCAGCCATCGGGACTTC. Its protein is CASSHRDF. Full variable domain (missing parts from reference TRBV7-9 and TRBJ2-4): DTGVSQNPRHKITKRGQNVTFRCDPISEHNRLYWYRQTLGQGPEFLTYFQNEAQLEKSRLLSDRFSAERPKGSFSTLEIQRTEQGDSAMYLCASSHRDFGAGTRLSVL.

The rearrangement links TRBV6-5 to TRBJ2-3, with D tentatively TRBD2 (5 bases). Looked up from germline, CDR1 is MNHEY and CDR2 is SVGAGI. With 4 bases removed from V and 8 bases from J, the gap between germline ends came to 10 bases. The CDR3 is made up of 12 amino acids. The CDR3 reads CASSFRAGTQYF. CDR3 sequence (DNA): TGTGCCAGCAGTTTCCGGGCGGGTACGCAGTATTTT.

The chain joins TRBV10-3 to TRBJ2-2; D remains unclear. CDR3 length: 13 amino acids. Germline V lookup: CDR1 ENHRY, CDR2 SYGVKD. Trimming removed 0 bases from V and 7 bases from J, with 6 bases in between. The CDR3 DNA is TGTGCCATCAGTGAGTCGATCAGCGGGGAGCTGTTTTTT. Protein: CAISESISGELFF.

This chain connects TRBV7-2 to TRBJ1-2; D is possibly TRBD1 (5 bases). This CDR3 is 14 amino acids long. Trimming shortened V by 1 base and J by 8 bases, and 14 bases separated the two germline ends. Per the germline V gene, CDR1 is SGHTA and CDR2 is FQGNSA. CDR3 nucleotide sequence: TGTGCCAGCAGCTTAGGGGGCGGCCCTCGGGGCTACACCTTC. It translates to CASSLGGGPRGYTF.

This sequence joins TRBV9 and TRBJ2-7, with 10 bases aligning to TRBD2. Germline CDR1 and CDR2: SGDLS and YYNGEE. Trimming at V came to 2 bases and at J to 2 bases, leaving 4 bases not matched to a gene. There are 15 residues in the CDR3. The chain's CDR3 is CASSVLAGVAYEQYF. The CDR3 DNA sequence: TGTGCCAGCAGCGTTCTAGCGGGGGTTGCCTACGAGCAGTACTTC. Complete variable domain (other parts from reference TRBV9 and TRBJ2-7): DSGVTQTPKHLITATGQRVTLRCSPRSGDLSVYWYQQSLDQGLQFLIQYYNGEERAKGNILERFSAQQFPDLHSELNLSSLELGDSALYFCASSVLAGVAYEQYFGPGTRLTVT.

This clone was seen once. The V gene is TRBV11-2, the J gene TRBJ1-2; 7 nucleotides match TRBD1. The germline gives CDR1 SGHAT, CDR2 FQNNGV. The CDR3 sequence is 16 residues long. After removal of 2 bases from V and 3 bases from J, the junction contained 9 bases not matched to a gene. CDR3 amino acids: CASSLIEGARDYGYTF. The CDR3 DNA reads as TGTGCCAGCAGCTTAATTGAGGGGGCGAGGGACTATGGCTACACCTTC.

The sample holds one count of this clone. This chain joins TRBV7-9 and TRBJ1-3, with 7 bases fitting TRBD1. Germline CDR1 is SEHNR and CDR2 is FQNEAQ (reference sequence). The trim removed 1 base at V and 3 bases at J, leaving 0 bases unmatched. The CDR3 spans 14 residues. DNA for the CDR3: TGTGCCAGCAGCTTAGGACAGGGTGGAAACACCATATATTTT. Amino acids: CASSLGQGGNTIYF.

This clone appeared a single time. This chain uses TRBV7-3 with TRBJ2-5; 9 bases are a match to TRBD2. The V and J ends lost 5 bases and 3 bases, in that order; junction bases with no gene match: 1. The CDR3 sequence is 13 residues long. Germline V lookup: CDR1 SGHTA, CDR2 FQGTGA. The CDR3 loop is CASSSGGKETQYF. CDR3 coding DNA: TGTGCCAGCAGCAGCGGGGGGAAAGAGACCCAGTACTTC.